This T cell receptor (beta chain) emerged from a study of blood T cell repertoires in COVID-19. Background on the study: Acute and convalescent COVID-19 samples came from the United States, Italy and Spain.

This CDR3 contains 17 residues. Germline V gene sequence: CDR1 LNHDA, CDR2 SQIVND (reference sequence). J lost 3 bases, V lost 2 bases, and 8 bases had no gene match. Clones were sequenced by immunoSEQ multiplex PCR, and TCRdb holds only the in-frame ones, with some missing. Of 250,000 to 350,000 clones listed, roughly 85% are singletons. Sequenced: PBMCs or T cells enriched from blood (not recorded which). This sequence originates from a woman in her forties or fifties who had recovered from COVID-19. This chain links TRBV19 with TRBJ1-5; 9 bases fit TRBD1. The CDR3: CASSIWGQGLLNQPQHF. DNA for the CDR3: TGTGCCAGTAGTATATGGGGACAGGGATTACTCAATCAGCCCCAGCATTTT.